The clone carrying this T cell receptor (beta chain) was observed a few times. Its target is not known. The sample comes from a study of beta chain features in type 1 diabetes. The study's findings and limits: Shortening that was moderate but significant affected the TCRB CDR3s of Type 1 diabetes patients in all four CD4+ subsets.

Reverse transcribing all isolated RNA meant expressed TCRB transcripts were sequenced. Profiled with immunoSEQ multiplex PCR; TCRdb holds only in-frame clones, not every one. The table records around 300,000 clones, roughly 15% of them present only once. The collection from each donor was one heparinised blood draw averaging around 100 mL. Sorting that relied on CD45RO/CCR7/CD25/CD127/CD95/CD27 yielded CD4+ naive, central memory, regulatory and stem cell-like memory cells. Germline V lookup: CDR1 SEHNR, CDR2 FQNEAQ (reference sequence). V lost 2 bases and J lost 2; bases outside the gene matches: 4. This CDR3 comprises 15 residues.

The rearrangement uses TRBV7-9 and TRBJ2-3; TRBD1 matches at 7 bases. This receptor was taken from a man in his thirties or forties in good health. Sequencing input: central memory CD4+ T cells from blood. In DNA form, the CDR3 reads TGTGCCAGCAGCTTATCCGGGACAGACACAGATACGCAGTATTTT. Translating gives CASSLSGTDTDTQYF.